This T cell receptor beta chain appears in the sequencing data of a study of blood T cell repertoires in COVID-19. Study details: Samples taken during acute and convalescent COVID-19 were collected in the United States, Italy and Spain. T cells, B-cell-depleted T cells, or PBMCs provided the cDNA or gDNA that served as material.

This clone is classed as medium-sized. Per the study methods: Amplification from reference gene primers served as the basis for estimated nucleated cell counts. The protocol was immunoSEQ multiplex PCR, while the TCRdb copy is restricted to in-frame clones and leaves out a portion. The D gene and trimming were derived from the DNA, and the V and J assignments and clone size from that table. Among around 23,000 clones listed, roughly 86% were seen once. This CDR3 has 17 amino acids. In germline, CDR1 is LGHNA, CDR2 YSLEER. Germline trimming cut 0 bases from V and 4 bases from J; bases unmatched to any gene: 11.

The sequenced material came from peripheral blood. The chain combines TRBV4-3 with TRBJ2-7, with 8 bases lining up with TRBD2. This TCR came from a man in his fifties or sixties with active COVID-19. CDR3 residues: CASSQDYSGGASYEQYF. DNA for the CDR3: TGCGCCAGCAGCCAAGATTATTCGGGGGGGGCCTCGTACGAGCAGTACTTC.